This record looks at one T cell receptor beta chain sequence and its context. Antigen unknown. These data come from a study of T cell repertoires in cytomegalovirus infection. Notes on the study in general: The study found HLA-C-restricted CMV-specific TCR beta clonotypes dominating the ex vivo response.

TCRdb itself ran the reads through MiXCR, one entry per CDR3 protein. The sample comprises about 180,000 distinct CDR3 sequences, 14% of which are singletons, and 25% to 30% rests with the top ten. This CDR3 spans 16 amino acids. V lost 2 bases and J lost 11, with 24 bases in between. CDR1 and CDR2 from the germline V gene are MDHEN and SYDVKM. The chain combines TRBV28 with TRBJ1-1; a weak D match, TRBD1 (5 bases). Sequencing was done on a sample of PBMCs. The sequence was obtained from a human donor in good health (CMV status not recorded). Some clones in this sample may be carry-over from other donors' samples. The CDR3 nucleotides are TGTGCCAGCAGTTTAGAGTTCGACAGTTTGCGGCCGGGGGCTTTCTTT. This codes for CASSLEFDSLRPGAFF.